Presented here are 30 T cell receptor beta chains from one specimen sequenced in a study of cytomegalovirus exposure and HLA in healthy donors (dated by TCRdb to 2017 to 2019). Preparation of the library involved the immunoSEQ multiplex PCR assay. A mixture of 60 forward primers for TCR Vbeta segments and 13 reverse primers for TCR Jbeta segments was used in the multiplex PCR. TCRdb holds this immuneACCESS table with in-frame rearrangements only. Some clones are missing; in checked studies, unresolved V genes explain under half, and the rest has no known cause. This sample gives over 120,000 clones in total; 75% to 90% of them show up just once. The leading ten clones occupy under 3% of the sample. Sequenced: PBMCs. These TCRs come from a woman between 25 and 40 years old in good health and CMV-seronegative.

The CDR3 reads CASSRLAGGLGDTQYF. CDR3 bases: TGTGCCAGCAGCCGACTAGCGGGGGGGCTTGGAGATACGCAGTATTTT. The gene calls are TRBV5-5 and TRBJ2-3; 14 bases are shared with TRBD2. The germline V gene encodes CDR1 SGHKS and CDR2 YYEKEE (reference sequence). The CDR3 runs to 16 residues. The ends lost 4 bases at V and 5 bases at J; junction bases unmatched: 6.

The rearrangement uses TRBV5-6 and TRBJ2-3, with 15 nucleotides matching TRBD2. This CDR3 region has 15 residues. The junction had 1 base not matched to a gene; V was cut back by 2 bases and J by 6 bases. In germline, CDR1 is SGHDT, CDR2 YYEEEE. CDR3 sequence: CASSFGLAGGDTQYF. The CDR3 nucleotides read TGTGCCAGCAGCTTCGGACTAGCGGGAGGGGATACGCAGTATTTT.

The rearrangement joins TRBV13 to TRBJ1-2; 10 positions match TRBD1. This CDR3 region has 15 residues. Germline assignment: CDR1 PRHDT and CDR2 FYEKMQ (reference sequence). The V and J ends lost 6 bases and 8 bases, in that order; junction bases with no gene match: 12. The CDR3 here is CASRPPGQGNIGYTF. The CDR3 DNA reads as TGTGCCAGCAGACCTCCGGGACAGGGGAACATAGGCTACACCTTC.

The chain combines TRBV7-3 with TRBJ2-1; 12 bases fit TRBD2. Unmatched junction bases numbered 9, after V lost 5 bases and J lost 7 bases. The CDR3 is 16 residues long. Germline V CDR1 and CDR2: SGHTA, FQGTGA. Here the CDR3 reads CASSRSGTSGRNEQFF. The DNA for the CDR3 is TGTGCCAGCAGCCGATCCGGGACTAGCGGGCGGAATGAGCAGTTCTTC. Variable domain in full (rest from reference TRBV7-3 and TRBJ2-1): GAGVSQTPSNKVTEKGKYVELRCDPISGHTALYWYRQSLGQGPEFLIYFQGTGAADDSGLPNDRFFAVRPEGSVSTLKIQRTERGDSAVYLCASSRSGTSGRNEQFFGPGTRLTVL.

The chain combines TRBV7-2 with TRBJ2-3; 7 bases map to TRBD1. With V trimmed by 5 bases and J by 0 bases, 8 bases remained unmatched. CDR1 SGHTA and CDR2 FQGNSA come from the germline V gene. The length of the CDR3 is 16 residues. CDR3 residues: CASSIAGTDSTDTQYF. CDR3 bases: TGTGCCAGCAGCATCGCCGGGACAGATAGCACAGATACGCAGTATTTT.

V usage is TRBV2 and J usage is TRBJ2-5; 8 bases are shared with TRBD2. The ends lost 6 bases at V and 4 bases at J; junction bases unmatched: 7. The CDR3 is 14 residues long. Germline-derived CDR1 and CDR2 are SNHLY and FYNNEI. The CDR3 region is CASSLGLAGETQYF. CDR3 DNA sequence: TGTGCCAGCAGCCTTGGACTAGCTGGAGAGACCCAGTACTTC.

The chain links TRBV18 to TRBJ1-2; weak D call: TRBD1 (6 bases). Deletions cut 2 bases from V and 2 bases from J, with 12 bases between. The CDR3 has 15 amino acids. Germline V gives CDR1 KGHSH, CDR2 LQKENI. CDR3 sequence reads: CASSPAQGANYGYTF. CDR3 in DNA: TGTGCCAGCTCACCAGCACAGGGAGCGAACTATGGCTACACCTTC.

The gene calls are TRBV5-1 and TRBJ1-1, with D possibly matching TRBD1 (5 bases). This CDR3 region has 16 residues. Germline V gives CDR1 SGHRS, CDR2 YFSETQ. V lost 4 bases and J 0 bases, leaving 16 bases between the germline ends. CDR3 in DNA: TGCGCCAGCAGCCCGGATACGGGGGGAATGAACACTGAAGCTTTCTTT. This sequence encodes CASSPDTGGMNTEAFF.

This sequence joins TRBV29-1 and TRBJ2-1, with D possibly matching TRBD2 (6 bases). In germline, CDR1 is SQVTM, CDR2 ANQGSEA. This CDR3 spans 16 amino acids. The ends were cut back, 2 bases at V and 4 bases at J, with 18 bases in the middle. The CDR3 loop is CSVESHPGTSYNEQFF. CDR3 DNA: TGCAGCGTTGAATCCCATCCCGGGACTTCGTACAATGAGCAGTTCTTC.

This chain uses TRBV13 with TRBJ2-7, with a weak D call TRBD2 (6 bases). Per the germline V gene, CDR1 is PRHDT and CDR2 is FYEKMQ (reference sequence). V lost 1 base, J lost 6 bases, and 7 bases lay in between. The CDR3 is made up of 12 amino acids. The CDR3 loop reads CASSLAGAEQYF. The CDR3 coding sequence is TGTGCCAGCAGCTTAGCGGGAGCCGAGCAGTACTTC.

The chain combines TRBV19 with TRBJ2-7; TRBD1 agrees at 7 bases. The germline gives CDR1 LNHDA, CDR2 SQIVND (reference sequence). CDR3 length: 13 amino acids. J was trimmed by 3 bases and V by 10 bases; bases with no gene match: 9. CDR3 in DNA: TGTGCCACATCTACAGGGGAAATCTACGAGCAGTACTTC. Its translation is CATSTGEIYEQYF. Drawing the rest from reference TRBV19 and TRBJ2-7, the complete variable domain is DGGITQSPKYLFRKEGQNVTLSCEQNLNHDAMYWYRQDPGQGLRLIYYSQIVNDFQKGDIAEGYSVSREKKESFPLTVTSAQKNPTAFYLCATSTGEIYEQYFGPGTRLTVT.

The CDR3 spells CASSAGQVSSEAFF. The CDR3 bases are TGTGCCAGCAGCGCAGGACAGGTGAGCTCTGAAGCTTTCTTT. The chain has TRBV7-3 and TRBJ1-1; 7 nucleotides line up with TRBD1. V was clipped by 5 bases and J by 6 bases; unmatched bases: 9. The CDR3 length is 14 residues. Germline V gene lookup returns CDR1 SGHTA and CDR2 FQGTGA. Full variable domain (outside the CDR3, taken from reference TRBV7-3 and TRBJ1-1): GAGVSQTPSNKVTEKGKYVELRCDPISGHTALYWYRQSLGQGPEFLIYFQGTGAADDSGLPNDRFFAVRPEGSVSTLKIQRTERGDSAVYLCASSAGQVSSEAFFGQGTRLTVV.

This clone was recorded a few times. V is TRBV6-6 and J is TRBJ1-1; D call uncertain. Trimming removed 6 bases at V and 1 base at J, with 9 bases between. Germline V gene sequence: CDR1 MNHNY, CDR2 SVGAGI (reference sequence). CDR3 length: 13 amino acids. The CDR3 loop is CASSNVGNTEAFF. DNA for the CDR3: TGTGCCAGCAGCAACGTCGGGAACACTGAAGCTTTCTTT.

The rearrangement uses TRBV7-9 and TRBJ1-1, with D perhaps TRBD1 (5 bases). CDR1 is SEHNR, CDR2 FQNEAQ, per germline (reference sequence). V was pared by 4 bases and J by 10 bases, with 13 bases between. This CDR3 spans 12 amino acids. The CDR3 DNA is TGTGCCAGCAGCTCCGGGGGGGGAGTAGCTTTCTTT. Translating it yields CASSSGGGVAFF.

This clone has more than one count but fewer than ten. The rearrangement joins TRBV5-1 to TRBJ2-5; 9 bases fit TRBD2. The CDR3 has 15 residues. Trimming cost V 0 bases and J 1 base; bases outside gene matches: 1. Germline assignment: CDR1 SGHRS and CDR2 YFSETQ. In DNA form, the CDR3 reads TGCGCCAGCAGCTTGGTGGGACTAGCCCAAGAGACCCAGTACTTC. Its protein is CASSLVGLAQETQYF.

This chain joins TRBV29-1 and TRBJ1-1; the match to TRBD1 covers 7 bases. The CDR3 extends over 13 amino acids. In germline, CDR1 is SQVTM, CDR2 ANQGSEA. V dropped 4 bases and J dropped 0; count of bases not matched to a gene: 2. CDR3 bases: TGCAGCGTTGTGACAGGGATGAACACTGAAGCTTTCTTT. This codes for CSVVTGMNTEAFF.

This clone was seen a few times. The rearrangement links TRBV2 to TRBJ1-5; D may be TRBD1 (5 bases). Germline V CDR1 and CDR2: SNHLY, FYNNEI. The CDR3 runs 14 residues. Trimming shortened V by 8 bases and J by 6 bases, and 17 bases separated the two germline ends. The CDR3: CASALSRGAQPQHF. The CDR3 region has the DNA TGTGCCAGCGCCCTTAGTAGGGGTGCTCAGCCCCAGCATTTT.

In this sample, this clone turned up once. The chain uses TRBV10-3 and TRBJ2-5, with 8 positions matching TRBD2. After removal of 10 bases from V and 1 base from J, the junction contained 5 bases not matched to a gene. This CDR3 is 13 amino acids long. Per the germline V gene, CDR1 is ENHRY and CDR2 is SYGVKD. CDR3: CATLAGAQETQYF. The CDR3 DNA is TGTGCCACGCTAGCGGGTGCCCAAGAGACCCAGTACTTC.

The table lists this clone with a count of one. The chain combines TRBV5-4 with TRBJ1-6; TRBD1 matches at 8 bases. CDR3 size: 15 residues. The ends lost 2 bases at V and 9 bases at J; junction bases unmatched: 7. Germline CDR1 and CDR2: SGHNT and YYREEE (reference sequence). This CDR3 is CASSLHGQGLSPLHF. For the CDR3, the DNA is TGTGCCAGCAGCTTACACGGACAGGGTCTTTCACCCCTCCACTTT.

The genes are TRBV27 and TRBJ2-3, with 11 bases aligning to TRBD2. After removal of 8 bases from V and 0 bases from J, the junction contained 10 bases not matched to a gene. The CDR3 length is 17 residues. The germline V gene has CDR1 MNHEY and CDR2 SMNVEV (reference sequence). CDR3 DNA: TGTGCCAGCGCCCGGACTAGCGGGTTTTCAAGCACAGATACGCAGTATTTT. This gives the protein CASARTSGFSSTDTQYF.

This clone was counted only a few times. The CDR3 is CATGQGGALNTEAFF. The CDR3 nucleotides read TGTGCCACCGGACAGGGGGGAGCATTGAACACTGAAGCTTTCTTT. The chain combines TRBV15 with TRBJ1-1; 10 positions agree with TRBD1. Germline loops: CDR1 LNHNV, CDR2 YYDKDF (reference sequence). V shed 8 bases and J 0 bases; nucleotides not matched to a gene: 6. The CDR3 length is 15 residues.

The J gene is TRBJ2-1, the V gene TRBV10-3, with D perhaps matching TRBD1 (6 bases). Deletions cut 9 bases from V and 0 bases from J, with 12 bases between. From germline, CDR1 is ENHRY and CDR2 SYGVKD. The CDR3 contains 14 residues. The CDR3 protein is CAIGNRDSYNEQFF. The CDR3 DNA sequence: TGTGCCATAGGGAACAGGGACTCCTACAATGAGCAGTTCTTC.

The V call is TRBV13, the J call TRBJ2-2, with 10 bases identical to TRBD1. The J segment lost 8 bases and the V segment lost 3 bases, leaving 12 bases of the junction unmatched. The CDR3 sequence is 17 residues long. The V gene's germline CDR1 is PRHDT and CDR2 FYEKMQ (reference sequence). The CDR3 is CASSLGTGASVFGELFF. In nucleotides, the CDR3 is TGTGCCAGCAGCTTGGGGACAGGGGCTTCCGTATTTGGGGAGCTGTTTTTT.

V and J are TRBV27 and TRBJ1-2; 8 positions match TRBD1. After removal of 10 bases from V and 4 bases from J, the junction contained 11 bases not matched to a gene. This CDR3 has 14 residues. Germline lookup yields CDR1 MNHEY and CDR2 SMNVEV (reference sequence). CDR3 nucleotide sequence: TGTGCCACCAAGGAGGGACAGGCCCTCTATGGCTACACCTTC. It specifies CATKEGQALYGYTF.

The V gene is TRBV7-2, the J gene TRBJ1-6; D ambiguous. V was pared by 2 bases and J by 0 bases, with 5 bases between. CDR3 length: 15 amino acids. Germline V gives CDR1 SGHTA, CDR2 FQGNSA. In DNA, the CDR3 is TGTGCCAGCAGCTTAAGGAGCTCCTATAATTCACCCCTCCACTTT. This encodes CASSLRSSYNSPLHF. The complete variable domain, with remaining parts taken from reference TRBV7-2 and TRBJ1-6, reads GAGVSQSPSNKVTEKGKDVELRCDPISGHTALYWYRQSLGQGLEFLIYFQGNSAPDKSGLPSDRFSAERTGGSVSTLTIQRTQQEDSAVYLCASSLRSSYNSPLHFGNGTRLTVT.

The chain couples TRBV29-1 to TRBJ2-1; D unresolved. Germline CDR1 reads SQVTM; CDR2 reads ANQGSEA. The V end lost 8 bases, the J end lost 0 bases, and 8 bases lay between the germline ends. CDR3 size: 12 residues. The CDR3 loop is CSSLASYNEQFF. CDR3 DNA: TGCAGCTCCTTGGCCTCCTACAATGAGCAGTTCTTC.

The chain has TRBV6-5 and TRBJ1-1; 8 bases align to TRBD1. The V segment lost 6 bases and the J segment 1 base; nucleotides outside the gene matches: 4. CDR1 and CDR2 from the germline V gene are MNHEY and SVGAGI. CDR3 length equals 14 residues. CDR3 sequence reads: CASRSGTGNTEAFF. As DNA, the CDR3 is TGTGCCAGCAGATCCGGGACAGGGAACACTGAAGCTTTCTTT.

This chain links TRBV11-2 with TRBJ2-7, with a possible D match to TRBD2 (6 bases). Trimming shortened V by 4 bases and J by 6 bases, and 22 bases separated the two germline ends. This CDR3 is 16 amino acids long. From germline, CDR1 is SGHAT and CDR2 FQNNGV. The CDR3 protein is CASSSVGGRAGLEQYF. In DNA, the CDR3 is TGTGCCAGCAGCTCCGTCGGAGGGCGCGCGGGTCTCGAGCAGTACTTC. The whole variable domain, filled in from reference TRBV11-2 and TRBJ2-7, reads EAGVAQSPRYKIIEKRQSVAFWCNPISGHATLYWYQQILGQGPKLLIQFQNNGVVDDSQLPKDRFSAERLKGVDSTLKIQPAKLEDSAVYLCASSSVGGRAGLEQYFGPGTRLTVT.

The rearrangement joins TRBV7-9 to TRBJ1-4; TRBD1 agrees at 11 bases. Per germline, CDR1 SEHNR and CDR2 FQNEAQ (reference sequence). The J segment lost 10 bases and the V segment lost 5 bases, leaving 12 bases of the junction unmatched. The CDR3 runs to 16 residues. The CDR3 region is CASSPGTGGRSGKLFF. In DNA, the CDR3 is TGTGCCAGCAGCCCTGGGACAGGGGGTCGGAGTGGAAAACTGTTTTTT. Full variable domain (missing parts from reference TRBV7-9 and TRBJ1-4): DTGVSQNPRHKITKRGQNVTFRCDPISEHNRLYWYRQTLGQGPEFLTYFQNEAQLEKSRLLSDRFSAERPKGSFSTLEIQRTEQGDSAMYLCASSPGTGGRSGKLFFGSGTQLSVL.

CDR3 residues: CASSLGDRSTYEQYF. The DNA for the CDR3 is TGTGCCAGCAGCTTAGGGGACAGGTCTACCTACGAGCAGTACTTC. J is TRBJ2-7 and V is TRBV11-1; 8 bases line up with TRBD1. The CDR3 is made up of 15 amino acids. The V segment lost 1 base and the J segment 2 bases; nucleotides outside the gene matches: 4. CDR1 is SGHAT and CDR2 is FQDESV in the germline V gene (reference sequence).